This is a list of T cell receptor beta chains from one sample in a study of T cell responses to AZD1222 COVID-19 vaccine. TCRdb's table, derived via immunoSEQ multiplex PCR, lists solely in-frame clones and lacks some. The top ten clones hold roughly 30% of a sample with about 53,000 clones, 70% to 85% of them seen once. Sequenced material: peripheral blood, taken on day 0 of AZD1222 vaccination. The receptors come from an adult in good health. Both conserved end residues are trimmed from each CDR3.

cdr3_aa j_call v_call
ASSGVLTGNYGYT TRBJ1-2 TRBV6-5
ASGTTGGSGANVLT TRBJ2-6 TRBV19
ASSSQGDNTIY TRBJ1-3 TRBV5-1
ASSLDGWNSPLH TRBJ1-6 TRBV21-1
ASSRQGRDTGELF TRBJ2-2 TRBV6-5
ASSLEGRGEKLF TRBJ1-4 TRBV5-1
ASSRGEPVYEQY TRBJ2-7 TRBV28
ASSSTTGTGNTEAF TRBJ1-1 TRBV11-2
ASSEVPNQPQH TRBJ1-5 TRBV9
ASTLRGLYEQY TRBJ2-7 TRBV27
ASSLDNSYQETQY TRBJ2-5 TRBV6-5
ASSAWENTGELF TRBJ2-2 TRBV10-2
ASKWRKRETQY TRBJ2-5 TRBV11-2
ASSFETLNEQY TRBJ2-7 TRBV7-2
ASSGGLAGDNEQF TRBJ2-1 TRBV7-6